The 18 T cell receptor beta chains below were found in one sample sequenced in a study of blood T cell repertoires in COVID-19. TCRdb keeps only in-frame clones here, not all; method: immunoSEQ multiplex PCR. This table holds 450,000 or so clones, 70% to 90% found once. Sequenced sample: peripheral blood. The receptors here all came from a man younger than 35 with COVID-19, enrolled during active disease.

This rearrangement joins TRBV14 to TRBJ2-4; D may be TRBD1 (7 bases). CDR3 length equals 15 residues. Germline loops: CDR1 SGHDN, CDR2 FVKESK. With 3 bases removed from V and 7 bases from J, the gap between germline ends came to 16 bases. CDR3 sequence: CASSQTGSAGNIQYF. CDR3 sequence (DNA): TGTGCCAGCAGCCAGACAGGGTCGGCGGGGAACATTCAGTACTTC. Full variable domain (missing parts from reference TRBV14 and TRBJ2-4): EAGVTQFPSHSVIEKGQTVTLRCDPISGHDNLYWYRRVMGKEIKFLLHFVKESKQDESGMPNNRFLAERTGGTYSTLKVQPAELEDSGVYFCASSQTGSAGNIQYFGAGTRLSVL.

As for this clone: The same CDR3 arises from other DNA sequences in this sample as well. V is TRBV4-1 and J is TRBJ2-1; D uncertain. Trimming left V 2 bases short and J 7 bases short, with 6 bases between. Germline values: CDR1 MGHRA, CDR2 YSYEKL. This CDR3 has 12 residues. The CDR3 spells CASSQTNNEQFF. CDR3 bases: TGCGCCAGCAGCCAAACTAATAATGAGCAGTTCTTC.

The chain links TRBV5-1 to TRBJ2-3, with 8 bases aligning to TRBD2. The germline V gene encodes CDR1 SGHRS and CDR2 YFSETQ. The trim removed 2 bases at V and 6 bases at J, leaving 5 bases unmatched. The CDR3 is 14 amino acids. CDR3 nucleotide sequence: TGCGCCAGCAGCTTAGCGGGGGTTCAGGATACGCAGTATTTT. Amino acid sequence: CASSLAGVQDTQYF.

This chain connects TRBV4-2 to TRBJ2-7; TRBD1 matches 8 bases. J gave up 0 bases and V 5 bases, and 6 bases lay outside the gene matches. The CDR3 is 15 amino acids. Germline values: CDR1 LGHNA, CDR2 YNFKEQ. The CDR3 region is CASSDNRGSSYEQYF. DNA of the CDR3: TGTGCCAGCAGCGATAACAGGGGGTCCTCCTACGAGCAGTACTTC.

This clone appeared once. The chain's CDR3 is CASSSRRNTEAFF. In DNA form, the CDR3 reads TGTGCCAGTAGCTCACGGAGGAACACTGAAGCTTTCTTT. V gene TRBV19 combines with J gene TRBJ1-1; D remains ambiguous. Germline-derived CDR1 and CDR2 are LNHDA and SQIVND (reference sequence). V gave up 6 bases and J gave up 1 base, with 9 bases separating them. CDR3 length: 13 residues.

The V and J genes are TRBV3-1 (or the pseudogene TRBV3-2) and TRBJ1-1; D remains unclear. Germline loops: CDR1 LGHDT, CDR2 YNNKEL (reference sequence). CDR3 length equals 14 residues. V lost 1 base and J lost 1, with 7 bases in between. The CDR3 DNA is TGTGCCAGCAGCCAAGGACACGCGAACACTGAAGCTTTCTTT. Translation gives CASSQGHANTEAFF.

This chain uses TRBV10-3 with TRBJ2-3, with a possible D match to TRBD2 (6 bases). Deletions cut 3 bases from V and 1 base from J, with 8 bases between. The length of the CDR3 is 14 residues. CDR1 is ENHRY and CDR2 is SYGVKD in the germline V gene. The DNA for the CDR3 is TGTGCCATCAGTGACGGCGGGGGCACAGATACGCAGTATTTT. Its translation: CAISDGGGTDTQYF.

The CDR3 DNA follows: TGTGCCAGCGATCGCGCGGGGGCCCTCAACGGAGGGCAGTTCTTC. Translated: CASDRAGALNGGQFF. The J gene is TRBJ2-1, the V gene TRBV2; perhaps TRBD2 as D (7 bases). Per the germline V gene, CDR1 is SNHLY and CDR2 is FYNNEI. Trimming took 8 bases from V and 12 from J, leaving 26 bases between them. The CDR3 is 15 amino acids.

This chain connects TRBV6-4 to TRBJ1-5; 8 positions match TRBD1. The CDR3 is 17 residues long. The junction had 8 bases not matched to a gene; V was cut back by 2 bases and J by 2 bases. Per germline, CDR1 MRHNA and CDR2 SNTAGT. CDR3 in DNA: TGTGCCAGCAGTGACGCTGCGGACAGGGCCGGCAATCAGCCCCAGCATTTT. Its protein is CASSDAADRAGNQPQHF.

The chain employs TRBV9 and TRBJ2-2; D is unresolved. The CDR3 runs to 14 residues. V lost 0 bases, J lost 4 bases, and 7 bases lay in between. Germline CDR1 and CDR2: SGDLS and YYNGEE. The CDR3 DNA sequence: TGTGCCAGCAGCGTAGCTATCGGCACCGGGGAGCTGTTTTTT. It translates to CASSVAIGTGELFF.

The chain joins TRBV18 to TRBJ1-1, with 9 bases that match TRBD1. The CDR3 extends over 15 amino acids. The V and J ends lost 6 bases and 4 bases, in that order; junction bases with no gene match: 9. The V gene's germline CDR1 is KGHSH and CDR2 LQKENI. CDR3 sequence: CASSRTGEGTTEAFF. CDR3 DNA: TGTGCCAGCTCCCGGACAGGGGAGGGAACCACTGAAGCTTTCTTT.

The chain employs TRBV2 and TRBJ1-1, with 7 bases lining up with TRBD1. V lost 6 bases to trimming and J lost 4 bases; unmatched junction nucleotides: 2. The CDR3 contains 12 residues. The germline gives CDR1 SNHLY, CDR2 FYNNEI. The CDR3, as DNA: TGTGCCAGCAGAGGGACAGTCACTGAAGCTTTCTTT. The encoded protein is CASRGTVTEAFF.

The chain uses TRBV25-1 and TRBJ2-3; 7 bases are shared with TRBD1. The germline CDR1 and CDR2 sequences are MGHDK and SYGVNS. The CDR3 runs 13 residues. The junction had 11 bases not matched to a gene; V was cut back by 3 bases and J by 14 bases. The CDR3 DNA sequence: TGTGCCAGCAGTGAGGATCCGGGACAGCTCACGTATTTT. This encodes CASSEDPGQLTYF. The full variable domain, with the rest looked up from reference TRBV25-1 and TRBJ2-3, is EADIYQTPRYLVIGTGKKITLECSQTMGHDKMYWYQQDPGMELHLIHYSYGVNSTEKGDLSSESTVSRIRTEHFPLTLESARPSHTSQYLCASSEDPGQLTYFGPGTRLTVL.

The chain uses TRBV6-1 and TRBJ2-1; no reliable D call. V lost 3 bases and J 0 bases, leaving 12 bases between the germline ends. CDR1 and CDR2 from the germline V gene are MNHNS and SASEGT. The CDR3 runs to 16 residues. The CDR3 is CASSEGRQSSYNEQFF. CDR3 DNA sequence: TGTGCCAGCAGTGAGGGCCGCCAGAGCTCCTACAATGAGCAGTTCTTC.

The V call is TRBV11-2, the J call TRBJ1-1; 8 positions match TRBD1. Trimming at V came to 6 bases and at J to 1 base, leaving 4 bases not matched to a gene. The length of the CDR3 is 14 residues. In germline, CDR1 is SGHAT, CDR2 FQNNGV. The chain's CDR3 is CASRIGQGNTEAFF. The CDR3 DNA reads TGTGCCAGCAGGATTGGACAGGGGAACACTGAAGCTTTCTTT.

This clone is a singleton in its sample. Written as DNA, the CDR3 is TGTGCCTGGAGTGTGTACGGGAACTATGGCTACACCTTC. It specifies CAWSVYGNYGYTF. The chain links TRBV30 to TRBJ1-2; D unresolved. V shed 0 bases and J shed 2 bases, with 7 bases lying between them. Germline V CDR1 and CDR2: GTSNPN, SVGIG (reference sequence). The CDR3 has 13 residues.

This clone was detected only a few times. This sequence joins TRBV2 and TRBJ2-1; 7 bases fit TRBD2. The CDR3 length is 14 residues. J was trimmed by 2 bases and V by 8 bases; bases with no gene match: 6. Germline CDR1 and CDR2: SNHLY and FYNNEI. The CDR3 nucleotides are TGTGCCAGCTCGGGGGGAAACACCTACAATGAGCAGTTCTTC. Encoded protein: CASSGGNTYNEQFF.

The V call is TRBV19, the J call TRBJ2-5; 12 bases map to TRBD2. The germline CDR1 and CDR2 sequences are LNHDA and SQIVND (reference sequence). V trimming: 5 bases; J trimming: 4 bases; junction bases outside the gene matches: 11. The CDR3 runs to 17 residues. The CDR3 is CASSGGSLAGGGETQYF. CDR3 nucleotides: TGTGCCAGTAGTGGAGGGTCACTAGCGGGAGGTGGAGAGACCCAGTACTTC. The full variable domain, in which reference TRBV19 and TRBJ2-5 provide the parts outside the CDR3, is DGGITQSPKYLFRKEGQNVTLSCEQNLNHDAMYWYRQDPGQGLRLIYYSQIVNDFQKGDIAEGYSVSREKKESFPLTVTSAQKNPTAFYLCASSGGSLAGGGETQYFGPGTRLLVL.